This T cell receptor beta chain originates from a study of cytomegalovirus exposure and HLA in healthy donors. General observations from the study: TCR beta sequences reportedly predicted most subjects' HLA-A and HLA-B alleles accurately. Judged likely to be a sequencing artifact was a cluster of highly shared sequence variants. TCR beta V segments were, for the most part, productive about 87% or about 30% of the time in an earlier analysis. Common viral pathogens (according to a later analysis) appeared linked to several of the most significant clusters.

Per germline, CDR1 SGHNT and CDR2 YYREEE (reference sequence). V lost 7 bases, J lost 7 bases, and 18 bases lay in between. CDR3 length equals 14 residues. Regarding this clone: Its target is unknown.

The primer mix had 60 Vbeta and 13 Jbeta primers. Repertoires were generated with immunoSEQ multiplex PCR, while TCRdb's copy carries only in-frame clones and drops some. The sample contains about 140,000 clones, roughly 80% of which appear only once. The source of this sequence is a female donor in good health and CMV-seronegative. V is TRBV5-4 and J is TRBJ2-1; a weak D match, TRBD2 (6 bases). Sequencing was done on a sample of PBMCs. CDR3 protein: CASSPGTLRNEQFF. CDR3 DNA sequence: TGTGCCAGCTCACCCGGGACTCTAAGGAATGAGCAGTTCTTC.